This T cell receptor (beta chain) was sequenced during a study of blood T cell repertoires in COVID-19. Study information: Samples came from the United States, Italy and Spain, spanning acute and convalescent COVID-19. The analysed material was cDNA or gDNA that came from T cells, B-cell-depleted T cells, or PBMCs.

In the original processing: The assay estimated nucleated cells by amplifying reference gene primers. The method was immunoSEQ multiplex PCR; TCRdb's version includes in-frame clones alone and lacks a portion of them. Clone size and V and J calls were adopted from that table, with D and trimming inferred from the DNA. The table includes 350,000 to 450,000 clones, less than 85% detected once. This TCR came from a woman aged 18-35 years with acute or convalescent COVID-19. What was sequenced was peripheral blood.

CDR3 in DNA: TGTGCCAGCAGCTTGGACAGGGGACCCACAGATACGCAGTATTTT. Translation: CASSLDRGPTDTQYF. The V and J genes are TRBV11-1 and TRBJ2-3, with 9 bases aligning to TRBD1. The CDR3 length is 15 residues. V lost 3 bases and J lost 2; bases outside the gene matches: 3. CDR1 and CDR2 (germline): SGHAT, FQDESV (reference sequence).